This T cell receptor beta chain was retrieved from a study of vaccination and CD4 T cells after COVID-19. The overall study: Cellular stimulation was performed using overlapping spike peptides derived from SARS-CoV-2, HCoV-NL63, HCoV-OC43 and HCoV-229E. Study-wide results and caveats: Among those convalescent, a median about 85% of reactive clones emerged solely post-vaccination.

Treatment given: approximately 11-day PBMC culture with coronavirus spike peptide pools or control peptides (ViraFEST assay). The Oncomine TCR Beta short-read assay was applied to DNA of cultured CD4+ T cells. TCRdb re-derived calls from the PCR reads in MiXCR, one entry per CDR3 protein. The sample includes roughly 15,000 distinct CDR3 sequences, 48% of them seen just once. Turning to this clonotype: Its target is unknown.

Germline V gene data show CDR1 as SGHDT and CDR2 as YYEEEE. The CDR3 is 16 residues long. Unmatched junction bases numbered 1, after V lost 0 bases and J lost 0 bases. V usage is TRBV5-6 and J usage is TRBJ2-1, with 9 bases lining up with TRBD1. The clonotype originates from a human donor who had recovered from COVID-19. Sample: CD4+ T cells from blood, cultured in vitro. For the CDR3, the DNA is TGTGCCAGCAGCTTGGGGGGACAGGGCTCCTACAATGAGCAGTTCTTC. Residues: CASSLGGQGSYNEQFF.